A selection of T cell receptor beta chains follows, all from one sample in a study of shared clonotypes between healthy human individuals. Produced via immunoSEQ multiplex PCR; TCRdb's table is partial and in-frame only. The table lists 2 million to 2.5 million clones, 85% to 95% of them singletons. Sequencing was done on a sample of naive CD8+ T cells from PBMCs. These receptors were collected from a man aged 18 to 29 in good health. Some clones in this sample may be carry-over from other donors' samples. The CDR3 runs from the conserved cysteine through the conserved F or W. A D gene is named only where the DNA matches it firmly. Not all rows give a size; the values are once, few, many and, for expanded clones, a class.

v_gene: TRBV6-5
abundance: NA
j_gene: TRBJ2-2
d_gene: TRBD1
CDR3aa: CASSYLTGADTGELFF
CDR3nt: TGTGCCAGCAGTTATTTGACAGGGGCGGACACCGGGGAGCTGTTTTTT

v_gene: TRBV19
abundance: NA
j_gene: TRBJ2-7
d_gene: NA
CDR3aa: CASSLRGWTYEQYF
CDR3nt: TGTGCCAGTAGTCTCAGGGGCTGGACCTACGAGCAGTACTTC

v_gene: TRBV5-5
abundance: NA
j_gene: TRBJ1-3
d_gene: NA
CDR3aa: CASSLYRPETGNTIYF
CDR3nt: TGTGCCAGCAGCTTATATCGCCCGGAGACTGGAAACACCATATATTTT

v_gene: TRBV27
abundance: NA
j_gene: TRBJ2-1
d_gene: TRBD2
CDR3aa: CASSLLAGEVNEQFF
CDR3nt: TGTGCCAGCAGTTTGTTAGCGGGAGAAGTCAATGAGCAGTTCTTC

v_gene: TRBV6-5
abundance: once
j_gene: TRBJ1-2
d_gene: TRBD1
CDR3aa: CASSYGQGPGSGYTF
CDR3nt: TGTGCCAGCAGTTACGGACAGGGCCCTGGTAGTGGCTACACCTTC

v_gene: TRBV28
abundance: NA
j_gene: TRBJ1-2
d_gene: NA
CDR3aa: CASRYRNEQHYYGYTF
CDR3nt: TGTGCCAGCAGGTACAGGAATGAACAGCACTACTATGGCTACACCTTC

v_gene: TRBV6-1
abundance: NA
j_gene: TRBJ2-1
d_gene: NA
CDR3aa: CASSASGTRGDNEQFF
CDR3nt: TGTGCCAGCAGTGCATCCGGGACCCGCGGGGACAATGAGCAGTTCTTC

v_gene: TRBV9
abundance: NA
j_gene: TRBJ1-2
d_gene: NA
CDR3aa: CASSVGSDGTLARPGVDYGYTF
CDR3nt: TGTGCCAGCAGCGTAGGTAGTGACGGGACATTAGCCCGACCCGGAGTCGACTATGGCTACACCTTC

v_gene: TRBV28
abundance: NA
j_gene: TRBJ1-1
d_gene: NA
CDR3aa: CASSFESGPSEAFF
CDR3nt: TGTGCCAGCAGTTTCGAGTCAGGACCGAGTGAAGCTTTCTTT

v_gene: TRBV30
abundance: NA
j_gene: TRBJ2-7
d_gene: NA
CDR3aa: CAWRGVYEQYF
CDR3nt: TGTGCCTGGAGGGGAGTATACGAGCAGTACTTC

v_gene: TRBV9
abundance: NA
j_gene: TRBJ2-7
d_gene: NA
CDR3aa: CASSVGTDAYEQYF
CDR3nt: TGTGCCAGCAGCGTAGGGACAGACGCCTACGAGCAGTACTTC

v_gene: TRBV6-6
abundance: once
j_gene: TRBJ2-1
d_gene: NA
CDR3aa: CASSYESFYNEQFF
CDR3nt: TGTGCCAGCAGTTACGAGAGCTTCTACAATGAGCAGTTCTTC

v_gene: TRBV28
abundance: NA
j_gene: TRBJ1-5
d_gene: NA
CDR3aa: CASRHQYSNQPQHF
CDR3nt: TGTGCCAGCAGACACCAGTATAGCAATCAGCCCCAGCATTTT

v_gene: TRBV19
abundance: NA
j_gene: TRBJ2-3
d_gene: NA
CDR3aa: CASSIDRTAPDTQYF
CDR3nt: TGTGCCAGTAGTATAGACCGGACTGCACCAGATACGCAGTATTTT

v_gene: TRBV5-6
abundance: once
j_gene: TRBJ1-2
d_gene: NA
CDR3aa: CASSLAGRSGDGYTF
CDR3nt: TGTGCCAGCAGCTTGGCGGGCAGGTCCGGAGATGGCTACACCTTC

v_gene: TRBV29-1
abundance: NA
j_gene: TRBJ2-5
d_gene: NA
CDR3aa: CSAMSNPQETQYF
CDR3nt: TGCAGCGCTATGTCGAATCCCCAAGAGACCCAGTACTTC

v_gene: TRBV4-1
abundance: NA
j_gene: TRBJ2-3
d_gene: NA
CDR3aa: CASSQDLAHSTDTQYF
CDR3nt: TGCGCCAGCAGCCAAGATCTAGCGCACAGCACAGATACGCAGTATTTT

v_gene: TRBV13
abundance: NA
j_gene: TRBJ1-1
d_gene: NA
CDR3aa: CASSSGRLNTEAFF
CDR3nt: TGTGCCAGCAGCTCGGGACGGTTGAACACTGAAGCTTTCTTT

v_gene: TRBV2
abundance: NA
j_gene: TRBJ2-3
d_gene: NA
CDR3aa: CASSEARGTDLTDTQYF
CDR3nt: TGTGCCAGCAGTGAAGCCCGTGGGACCGATCTCACAGATACGCAGTATTTT

v_gene: TRBV5-6
abundance: NA
j_gene: TRBJ2-5
d_gene: NA
CDR3aa: CASSLTSVQETQYF
CDR3nt: TGTGCCAGCAGCTTAACCAGCGTCCAAGAGACCCAGTACTTC

v_gene: TRBV6-1
abundance: NA
j_gene: TRBJ2-7
d_gene: TRBD2
CDR3aa: CASSGMGLAYEQYF
CDR3nt: TGTGCCAGCAGTGGGATGGGACTAGCTTACGAGCAGTACTTC

v_gene: TRBV28
abundance: NA
j_gene: TRBJ2-2
d_gene: NA
CDR3aa: CASRLPTGKTGELFF
CDR3nt: TGTGCCAGCAGACTTCCGACGGGGAAAACCGGGGAGCTGTTTTTT

v_gene: TRBV5-6
abundance: NA
j_gene: TRBJ1-1
d_gene: TRBD1
CDR3aa: CASSGPGQGEPEAFF
CDR3nt: TGTGCCAGCAGCGGGCCGGGACAGGGAGAGCCTGAAGCTTTCTTT

v_gene: TRBV19
abundance: NA
j_gene: TRBJ2-7
d_gene: NA
CDR3aa: CASRKTGGPFPSYEQYF
CDR3nt: TGTGCCAGTAGGAAGACGGGCGGGCCCTTTCCCTCCTACGAGCAGTACTTC

v_gene: TRBV5-6
abundance: NA
j_gene: TRBJ2-7
d_gene: NA
CDR3aa: CASSLGLGMQYF
CDR3nt: TGTGCCAGCAGCCTGGGTTTAGGAATGCAGTACTTC

v_gene: TRBV7-8
abundance: NA
j_gene: TRBJ2-3
d_gene: TRBD1
CDR3aa: CASSPGQGTDTQYF
CDR3nt: TGTGCCAGCAGCCCCGGACAGGGCACAGATACGCAGTATTTT

v_gene: TRBV6-5
abundance: NA
j_gene: TRBJ1-1
d_gene: NA
CDR3aa: CASRHLGQLNTEAFF
CDR3nt: TGTGCCAGCAGACACCTCGGACAATTGAACACTGAAGCTTTCTTT

v_gene: TRBV7-3
abundance: NA
j_gene: TRBJ2-2
d_gene: TRBD1
CDR3aa: CASSSLQGANTGELFF
CDR3nt: TGTGCCAGCAGCTCCCTACAGGGGGCGAACACCGGGGAGCTGTTTTTT

v_gene: TRBV9
abundance: NA
j_gene: TRBJ2-2
d_gene: TRBD1
CDR3aa: CASSGGDRGTAGELFF
CDR3nt: TGTGCCAGCAGCGGAGGGGACAGGGGAACGGCCGGGGAGCTGTTTTTT

v_gene: TRBV27
abundance: NA
j_gene: TRBJ2-7
d_gene: TRBD1
CDR3aa: CASSFLAPGQGASYEQYF
CDR3nt: TGTGCCAGCAGTTTCCTAGCTCCGGGACAGGGGGCCTCCTACGAGCAGTACTTC

v_gene: TRBV7-9
abundance: once
j_gene: TRBJ1-2
d_gene: NA
CDR3aa: CASSLSVTNYGYTF
CDR3nt: TGTGCCAGCAGCTTGTCCGTCACAAACTATGGCTACACCTTC

v_gene: TRBV5-4
abundance: NA
j_gene: TRBJ2-3
d_gene: NA
CDR3aa: CASSLGGAARSTDTQYF
CDR3nt: TGTGCCAGCAGCTTGGGTGGGGCAGCGCGAAGCACAGATACGCAGTATTTT

v_gene: TRBV4-2
abundance: NA
j_gene: TRBJ1-2
d_gene: NA
CDR3aa: CASSQEPGPGGYTF
CDR3nt: TGTGCCAGCAGCCAAGAGCCAGGGCCTGGCGGCTACACCTTC

v_gene: TRBV27
abundance: NA
j_gene: TRBJ2-1
d_gene: NA
CDR3aa: CASSLLKRTSYNEQFF
CDR3nt: TGTGCCAGCAGCTTACTTAAGCGTACCTCCTACAATGAGCAGTTCTTC

v_gene: TRBV19
abundance: NA
j_gene: TRBJ1-1
d_gene: TRBD1
CDR3aa: CASTVGQGEAFF
CDR3nt: TGTGCCAGTACAGTTGGACAGGGTGAAGCTTTCTTT

v_gene: TRBV6-5
abundance: few
j_gene: TRBJ1-2
d_gene: NA
CDR3aa: CASSKGGGNYGYTF
CDR3nt: TGTGCCAGCAGTAAGGGTGGCGGGAACTATGGCTACACCTTC

v_gene: TRBV4-1
abundance: NA
j_gene: TRBJ2-1
d_gene: NA
CDR3aa: CTSSRVGGSSYNEQFF
CDR3nt: TGCACCAGCAGCCGGGTAGGGGGAAGCTCCTACAATGAGCAGTTCTTC

v_gene: TRBV7-9
abundance: NA
j_gene: TRBJ1-5
d_gene: NA
CDR3aa: CASSPHEVVEPQHF
CDR3nt: TGTGCCAGCAGCCCCCACGAGGTGGTGGAGCCCCAGCATTTT